This entry lists 13 T cell receptor beta chains sequenced from one sample in a study of blood T cell repertoires in COVID-19. Clones were sequenced by immunoSEQ multiplex PCR, and TCRdb holds only the in-frame ones, with some missing. In the table there are some 200,000 clones, around 81% of which are singletons. The sequencing input was PBMCs or T cells enriched from blood (not recorded which). The receptors stem from a man aged 35-49 years who had recovered from COVID-19.

This rearrangement joins TRBV3-1 (or the pseudogene TRBV3-2) to TRBJ2-7; 7 nucleotides line up with TRBD1. CDR3 length equals 14 residues. V trimming: 4 bases; J trimming: 6 bases; junction bases outside the gene matches: 9. Per the germline V gene, CDR1 is LGHDT and CDR2 is YNNKEL (reference sequence). The CDR3 bases are TGTGCCAGCAGCCCAATAGAACAGGGGCGCGAGCAGTACTTC. Translated, it gives CASSPIEQGREQYF.

The chain has TRBV19 and TRBJ2-2, with 7 bases matching TRBD1. The V gene end was trimmed by 0 bases and the J gene end by 3 bases; junction bases not matched to a gene: 13. The CDR3 length is 19 residues. Germline CDR1 is LNHDA and CDR2 is SQIVND (reference sequence). The CDR3 nucleotides read TGTGCCAGTAGTATAGATCTGGGGGAAGGGACAGAGGACACCGGGGAGCTGTTTTTT. It is translated as CASSIDLGEGTEDTGELFF.

This clone has a single count. This chain uses TRBV5-1 with TRBJ1-6; D possibly corresponds to TRBD1 (6 bases). The CDR3 is 16 amino acids. From germline, CDR1 is SGHRS and CDR2 YFSETQ. Deletions cut 4 bases from V and 7 bases from J, with 18 bases between. The CDR3 region is CASSVSGAGQNSPLHF. The CDR3 coding sequence is TGCGCCAGCAGCGTTTCAGGGGCCGGCCAAAATTCACCCCTCCACTTT.

The V call is TRBV5-5, the J call TRBJ1-2, with 8 bases fitting TRBD1. Germline CDR1 SGHKS, CDR2 YYEKEE (reference sequence). V shed 0 bases and J 0 bases; nucleotides not matched to a gene: 1. The CDR3 totals 15 residues. The CDR3 nucleotides read TGTGCCAGCAGCTTGGTACAGGGGGCTAACTATGGCTACACCTTC. Its protein is CASSLVQGANYGYTF.

The chain joins TRBV28 to TRBJ1-6; D is perhaps TRBD1 (6 bases). The CDR3 covers 18 residues. CDR1 and CDR2 from the germline V gene are MDHEN and SYDVKM. Between the trimmed V and J ends, which lost 4 bases and 12 bases, there was a span of 28 bases. CDR3 sequence reads: CASSSPFVQGRLGGPLHF. CDR3 nucleotides: TGTGCCAGCAGTTCCCCATTCGTACAGGGTAGATTAGGTGGACCCCTCCACTTT. Full variable domain (outside the CDR3, taken from reference TRBV28 and TRBJ1-6): DVKVTQSSRYLVKRTGEKVFLECVQDMDHENMFWYRQDPGLGLRLIYFSYDVKMKEKGDIPEGYSVSREKKERFSLILESASTNQTSMYLCASSSPFVQGRLGGPLHFGNGTRLTVT.

V gene TRBV6-4 combines with J gene TRBJ2-2; TRBD2 matches 7 bases. Per the germline V gene, CDR1 is MRHNA and CDR2 is SNTAGT. The trim removed 5 bases at V and 2 bases at J, leaving 8 bases unmatched. The CDR3 totals 16 residues. The DNA for the CDR3 is TGTGCCAGCAGTAAGGGAGGGACCGACAACACCGGGGAGCTGTTTTTT. Translated: CASSKGGTDNTGELFF.

The rearrangement joins TRBV7-2 to TRBJ2-3; D is perhaps TRBD1 (5 bases). The CDR3 loop spans 13 amino acids. V was cut by 5 bases and J by 2 bases, with 8 bases left in between. The germline CDR1 and CDR2 sequences are SGHTA and FQGNSA. The CDR3 DNA is TGTGCCAGCAGCGCAGGGTCCACAGATACGCAGTATTTT. As protein: CASSAGSTDTQYF.

J is TRBJ1-5 and V is TRBV5-8; D perhaps matches TRBD1 (6 bases). The CDR3 spans 17 residues. Germline CDR1 is SGHTS and CDR2 is YDEGEE. The V gene lost 0 bases and the J gene lost 3 bases, with 16 bases spanning the gap. The CDR3 sequence: CASSLAGVRGDNQPQHF. The DNA for the CDR3 is TGTGCCAGCAGCTTGGCGGGTGTCAGGGGAGACAATCAGCCCCAGCATTTT. Drawing the rest from reference TRBV5-8 and TRBJ1-5, the complete variable domain is EAGVTQSPTHLIKTRGQQATLRCSPISGHTSVYWYQQALGLGLQFLLWYDEGEERNRGNFPPRFSGRQFPNYSSELNVNALELEDSALYLCASSLAGVRGDNQPQHFGDGTRLSIL.

V usage is TRBV5-6 and J usage is TRBJ2-2; TRBD2 matches 8 bases. Germline trimming cut 1 base from V and 0 bases from J; bases unmatched to any gene: 5. The CDR3 has 17 amino acids. The germline V gene encodes CDR1 SGHDT and CDR2 YYEEEE. CDR3 nucleotide sequence: TGTGCCAGCAGCTTGCGACCGGGGGGGACGAACACCGGGGAGCTGTTTTTT. It translates to CASSLRPGGTNTGELFF.

The CDR3 bases are TGTGCCAGCAGCCCCCAGGGGGGACGTGTGGGGAACACTGAAGCTTTCTTT. Amino acid sequence: CASSPQGGRVGNTEAFF. V gene TRBV4-2 combines with J gene TRBJ1-1; 7 nucleotides align to TRBD1. Germline trimming cut 4 bases from V and 1 base from J; bases unmatched to any gene: 12. Germline lookup yields CDR1 LGHNA and CDR2 YNFKEQ. The CDR3 spans 17 residues.

J is TRBJ2-2 and V is TRBV7-9; 7 nucleotides agree with TRBD1. V lost 5 bases to trimming and J lost 4 bases; unmatched junction nucleotides: 10. Looked up from germline, CDR1 is SEHNR and CDR2 is FQNEAQ (reference sequence). CDR3 length equals 16 residues. This CDR3 is CASSHADRDGTGELFF. CDR3 coding DNA: TGTGCCAGCAGCCACGCTGACAGGGATGGCACCGGGGAGCTGTTTTTT.

The gene calls are TRBV2 and TRBJ1-1; 9 positions match TRBD1. V trimming: 7 bases; J trimming: 1 base; junction bases outside the gene matches: 4. The CDR3 is made up of 14 amino acids. Germline V lookup: CDR1 SNHLY, CDR2 FYNNEI. The CDR3 loop is CASNTDRGNTEAFF. In DNA, the CDR3 is TGTGCCAGCAATACGGACAGGGGGAACACTGAAGCTTTCTTT.

CDR3 in amino acids: CASSAGGYYSNYGYTF. In nucleotides, the CDR3 is TGTGCCAGCAGCGCGGGAGGCTATTATTCTAACTATGGCTACACCTTC. The chain uses TRBV9 and TRBJ1-2; D gene ambiguous. CDR1 is SGDLS, CDR2 YYNGEE, per germline. V lost 3 bases and J 0 bases, leaving 15 bases between the germline ends. The CDR3 loop spans 16 amino acids.